This entry features one TCR beta chain sequence. These data come from a study of blood T cell repertoires in COVID-19. All recovered Cohort 3 donors got two negative PCRs, got clearance, or saw symptom resolution. Some clones are missing from TCRdb's copy, which holds only in-frame ones; the method was immunoSEQ multiplex PCR. The sample records about 160,000 clones, roughly 80% being singletons. The CDR3 consists of 16 residues. The specimen was PBMCs or T cells enriched from blood (not recorded which). This TCR was sampled from a woman in her sixties or seventies who had recovered from COVID-19. This chain links TRBV21-1 with TRBJ1-1; the D call TRBD1 from the table was never checked on the DNA. TRBV21-1 is a pseudogene. CDR3 loop: CASSLPDPGGETEAFF. The CDR3 DNA sequence: TGTGCCAGCAGCCTACCGGACCCAGGGGGAGAAACTGAAGCTTTCTTT.